This TCR beta chain was found in a study of glioma-infiltrating T cells. Study-wide results and caveats: CDR3 overlap between tissue and blood was very small. Non-neoplastic patients had below-expected tissue-blood divergence, while all gliomas exceeded expectation.

Concerning this clonotype itself: The antigen is undetermined.

CDR3 length: 14 amino acids. Losses at the gene ends were 0 bases for V and 6 bases for J; bases not matched to a gene: 4. Germline assignment: CDR1 SGHRS and CDR2 YFSETQ. The iRepertoire nested amplicon-rescue multiplex PCR amplified TCR alpha and beta CDR3s from RNA. For one-step reverse transcription and amplification, 100-400 ng of tissue mRNA or PBMC total RNA was used. TCRdb passed the multiplex PCR reads through MiXCR, listing each CDR3 protein once. The sample has 93,000 or so distinct CDR3 sequences, around 29% seen once. The rearrangement joins TRBV5-1 to TRBJ2-7, with 9 bases fitting TRBD1. The source is a human donor with low-grade glioma or glioblastoma, undergoing nonglioma brain surgery, or in good health (not recorded which). Sample: glioma tissue, nonneoplastic brain tissue, or PBMCs (not recorded which). CDR3 nucleotides: TGCGCCAGCAGCTTGGGGGACAGGGCTTTCGAGCAGTACTTC. Translated, it gives CASSLGDRAFEQYF.